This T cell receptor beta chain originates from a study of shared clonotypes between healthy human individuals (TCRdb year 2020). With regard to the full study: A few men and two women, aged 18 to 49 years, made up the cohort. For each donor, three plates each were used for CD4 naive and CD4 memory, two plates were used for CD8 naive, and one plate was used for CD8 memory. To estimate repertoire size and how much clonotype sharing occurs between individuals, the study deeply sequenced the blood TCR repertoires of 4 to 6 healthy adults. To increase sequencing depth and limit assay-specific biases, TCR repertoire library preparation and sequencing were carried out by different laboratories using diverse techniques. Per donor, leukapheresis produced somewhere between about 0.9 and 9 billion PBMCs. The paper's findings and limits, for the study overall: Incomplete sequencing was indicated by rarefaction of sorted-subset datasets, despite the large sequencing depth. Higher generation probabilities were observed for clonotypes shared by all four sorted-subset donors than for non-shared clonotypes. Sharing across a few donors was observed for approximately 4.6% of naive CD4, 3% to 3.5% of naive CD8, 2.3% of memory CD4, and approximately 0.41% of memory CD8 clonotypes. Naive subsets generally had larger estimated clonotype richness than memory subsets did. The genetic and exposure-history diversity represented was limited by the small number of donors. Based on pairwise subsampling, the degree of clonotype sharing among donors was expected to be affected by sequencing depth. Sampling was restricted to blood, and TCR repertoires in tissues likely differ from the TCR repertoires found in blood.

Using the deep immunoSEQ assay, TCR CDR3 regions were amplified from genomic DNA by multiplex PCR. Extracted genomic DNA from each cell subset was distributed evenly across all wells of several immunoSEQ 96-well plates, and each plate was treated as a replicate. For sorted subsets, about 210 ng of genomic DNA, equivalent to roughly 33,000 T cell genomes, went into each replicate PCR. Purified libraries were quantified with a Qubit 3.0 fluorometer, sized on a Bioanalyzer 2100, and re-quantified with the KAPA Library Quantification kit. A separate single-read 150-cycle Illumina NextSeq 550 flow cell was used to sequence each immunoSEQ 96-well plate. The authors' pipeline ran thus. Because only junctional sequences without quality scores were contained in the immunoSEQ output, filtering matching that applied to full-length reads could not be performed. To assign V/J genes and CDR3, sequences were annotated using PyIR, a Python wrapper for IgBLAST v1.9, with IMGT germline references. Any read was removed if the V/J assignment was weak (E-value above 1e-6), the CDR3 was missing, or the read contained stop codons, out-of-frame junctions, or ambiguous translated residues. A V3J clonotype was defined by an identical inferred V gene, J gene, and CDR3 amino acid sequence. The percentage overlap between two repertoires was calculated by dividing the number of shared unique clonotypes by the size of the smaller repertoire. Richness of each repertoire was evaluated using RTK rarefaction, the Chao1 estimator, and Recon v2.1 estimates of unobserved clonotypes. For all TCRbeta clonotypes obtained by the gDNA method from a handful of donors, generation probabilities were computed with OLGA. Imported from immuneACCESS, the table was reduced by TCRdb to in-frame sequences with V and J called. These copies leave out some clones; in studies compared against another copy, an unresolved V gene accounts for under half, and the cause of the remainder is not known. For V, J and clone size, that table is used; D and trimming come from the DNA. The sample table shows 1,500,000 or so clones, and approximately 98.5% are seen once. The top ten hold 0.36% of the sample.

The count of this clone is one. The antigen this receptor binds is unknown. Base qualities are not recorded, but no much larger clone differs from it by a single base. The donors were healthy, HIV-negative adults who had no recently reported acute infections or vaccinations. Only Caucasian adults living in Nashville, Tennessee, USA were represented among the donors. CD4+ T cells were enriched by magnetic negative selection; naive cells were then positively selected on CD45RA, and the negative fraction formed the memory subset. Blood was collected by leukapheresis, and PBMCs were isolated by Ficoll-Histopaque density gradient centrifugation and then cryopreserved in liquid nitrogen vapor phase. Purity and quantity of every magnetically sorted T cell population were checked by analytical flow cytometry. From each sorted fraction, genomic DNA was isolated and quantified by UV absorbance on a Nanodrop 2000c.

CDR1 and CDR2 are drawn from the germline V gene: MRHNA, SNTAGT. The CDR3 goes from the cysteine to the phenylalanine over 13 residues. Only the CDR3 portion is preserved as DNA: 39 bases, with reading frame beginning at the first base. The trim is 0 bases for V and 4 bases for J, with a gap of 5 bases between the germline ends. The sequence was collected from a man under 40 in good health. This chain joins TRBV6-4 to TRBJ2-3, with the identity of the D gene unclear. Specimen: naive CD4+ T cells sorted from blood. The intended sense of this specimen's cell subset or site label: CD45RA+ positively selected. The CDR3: CASSDSPSDTQYF. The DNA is TGTGCCAGCAGTGACTCCCCCTCAGATACGCAGTATTTT.